The next 15 T cell receptor beta chains were all read from a single sample in a study of tumor and adjacent non-tumor tissue in lung cancer. TCRbeta libraries were built with three rounds of nested PCR, modified from ARM-PCR. TCRdb analysed the multiplex PCR reads with MiXCR anew, one entry per CDR3 protein. This table holds around 99,000 distinct CDR3 sequences, about 61% found once. No cell sorting was done before RNA was extracted from the tissue. More than 3 cm separated this lung sample from the edge of the tumor. The sequenced sample consisted of distant non-tumor lung tissue. These receptors were taken from a man between 60 and 75 years old with non-small cell lung cancer.

Comments on this clonotype: The junction and the germline gene differ at one end; a read error may be behind it. The rearrangement uses TRBV6-2 or TRBV6-3 and TRBJ2-3, with D perhaps matching TRBD1 (5 bases). The CDR3 sequence is 14 residues long. Germline V lookup: CDR1 MNHEY, CDR2 SVGEGT. The CDR3 reads CASSYWTLLDMQYF. The CDR3 coding sequence is TGTGCCAGCAGTTACTGGACACTCTTGGATATGCAGTATTTT.

This clonotype is medium-sized (0.01 to 0.1%) by share. CDR3 nucleotides: TGCAGCGTCCGGAGGGGGGGTTCCTACGAGCAGTACTTC. Translation: CSVRRGGSYEQYF. The chain uses TRBV29-1 and TRBJ2-7, with D possibly matching TRBD2 (7 bases). Trimming cost V 6 bases and J 1 base, with 13 bases left between them. Germline CDR1 SQVTM, CDR2 ANQGSEA. The CDR3 is 13 residues long.

This clonotype was observed many times. The genes are TRBV6-6 and TRBJ2-2; weak D call: TRBD1 (5 bases). The V gene lost 2 bases and the J gene lost 0 bases, with 7 bases spanning the gap. Looked up from germline, CDR1 is MNHNY and CDR2 is SVGAGI (reference sequence). The CDR3 has 15 amino acids. DNA of the CDR3: TGTGCCAGCAGTTACGGCAGGGCGAACACCGGGGAGCTGTTTTTT. It translates to CASSYGRANTGELFF.

In the case of this clonotype: At one boundary the junction diverges from the germline segment, which might be a read error. This chain uses TRBV7-8 with TRBJ1-2; D ambiguous. CDR1 SGHVS and CDR2 FQNEAQ come from the germline V gene. This CDR3 is 15 amino acids long. CDR3 DNA: TGTGCCAGCAGCTTAGCGGGGTTCAGAGACTATGGCTATACCTTC. Protein product: CASSLAGFRDYGYTF.

V is TRBV20-1 and J is TRBJ2-3; 10 nucleotides align to TRBD1. Germline CDR1 is DFQATT and CDR2 is SNEGSKA (reference sequence). The CDR3 runs 14 residues. The CDR3 loop reads CSAPTGGNTDTQYF. The DNA for the CDR3 is TGCAGCGCTCCGACAGGGGGCAACACAGATACGCAGTATTTT.

CDR3 sequence (DNA): TGTGCCAGCAGCGCCGGGACTAGCGGGAGTAGCACAGATACGCAGTATTTT. Amino acids: CASSAGTSGSSTDTQYF. The V and J genes are TRBV9 and TRBJ2-3; 14 positions match TRBD2. Germline V gene lookup returns CDR1 SGDLS and CDR2 YYNGEE. The ends lost 3 bases at V and 0 bases at J; junction bases unmatched: 3. This CDR3 is 17 amino acids long.

The sample holds many counts of this clonotype. Mismatch with germline at one junction end may stem from a read error. The V and J genes are TRBV6-1 and TRBJ2-7; 8 bases match TRBD2. CDR1 and CDR2 from the germline V gene are MNHNS and SASEGT. CDR3 length: 15 residues. The CDR3 sequence is CASSEGRGAPYEQYF. CDR3 DNA: TGTGCCAGCAGCGAAGGGCGGGGGGCCCCCTACGAGCAGTACTTC.

A note on this clonotype: A much bigger clone sits one base away, suggesting this may be a read error. V usage is TRBV11-2 and J usage is TRBJ2-1, with D perhaps TRBD1 or TRBD2 (5 bases each). The V end lost 2 bases, the J end lost 7 bases, and 18 bases lay between the germline ends. The germline V gene encodes CDR1 SGHAT and CDR2 FQNNGV. The CDR3 loop spans 16 amino acids. The CDR3 DNA follows: TGTGCCAGCAGCTTAAGGTGGGGGTATACTACAAATGAGCAGTTCTTC. This codes for CASSLRWGYTTNEQFF.

The sample holds a few counts of this clonotype. Possible read error: a much larger clone is one base away. This chain joins TRBV6-1 and TRBJ1-5; D unresolved. CDR1 MNHNS and CDR2 SASEGT come from the germline V gene. Trimming took 2 bases from V and 1 from J, leaving 12 bases between them. The CDR3 runs 16 residues. CDR3 DNA sequence: TGTGCCAGCAGTGAATGGCTGGAGGCCAGCAATCAGCCCCAGCATTTT. Amino acid sequence: CASSEWLEASNQPQHF.

This clonotype was picked up a small number of times. Given a much more abundant clone one base away, this may be a read error. The chain couples TRBV20-1 to TRBJ1-5, with unresolved D. Germline V lookup: CDR1 DFQATT, CDR2 SNEGSKA (reference sequence). This CDR3 spans 14 amino acids. Trimming took off 7 bases at V and 1 base at J, with 14 bases between the two ends. CDR3 loop: CSVSEFGSNQPQHF. Written as DNA, the CDR3 is TGCAGTGTAAGTGAGTTTGGAAGCAATCAGCCCCAGCATTTT.

This clonotype has more than one count but fewer than ten. One end of the junction varies from germline; a read error may be responsible. The genes are TRBV7-9 and TRBJ2-5, with TRBD2 identical over 8 bases. The V gene's germline CDR1 is SEHNR and CDR2 FQNEAQ (reference sequence). CDR3 length equals 15 residues. CDR3 DNA: TGTGCCAACAGCATCCATAACGGGAGGGGGGAGACCCAGTACTTC. It specifies CANSIHNGRGETQYF.

The chain couples TRBV10-3 to TRBJ2-3, with D perhaps TRBD1 (5 bases). There are 16 residues in the CDR3. Per germline, CDR1 ENHRY and CDR2 SYGVKD. V lost 11 bases to trimming and J lost 3 bases, with 24 bases between them. CDR3 coding DNA: TGTGCCGACAGTGTATCGACATGGGCTGGGACAGATACGCAGTATTTT. Its protein product is CADSVSTWAGTDTQYF.

This clonotype came up many times. The chain joins TRBV6-5 to TRBJ2-5; D is ambiguous. This CDR3 region has 11 residues. Germline CDR1 is MNHEY and CDR2 is SVGAGI. V shed 5 bases and J shed 5 bases, with 6 bases lying between them. The CDR3 loop is CASSPGETQYF. In nucleotides, the CDR3 is TGTGCCAGCAGTCCCGGGGAGACCCAGTACTTC.

On this clonotype itself: Sequence at one end of the junction differs from germline and may be a read error. The chain has TRBV5-1 and TRBJ1-4; D remains ambiguous. Germline V lookup: CDR1 SGHRS, CDR2 YFSETQ. The CDR3 runs to 15 residues. In DNA form, the CDR3 reads TGCACCAGCAGCTTTGCGGGTAACACTAATGAAAAACTGTTTTTT. Amino acid sequence: CTSSFAGNTNEKLFF.

As regards this clonotype: Relative to the germline gene, one junction end is altered; a read error may explain this. The chain recombines TRBV7-9 with TRBJ2-3; 9 bases line up with TRBD2. This CDR3 contains 14 residues. The germline CDR1 and CDR2 sequences are SEHNR and FQNEAQ (reference sequence). Here the CDR3 DNA reads TGTGCCAGCGCTATGGGGACTAGCACTGATACGCAGTATTTT. Translating gives CASAMGTSTDTQYF.